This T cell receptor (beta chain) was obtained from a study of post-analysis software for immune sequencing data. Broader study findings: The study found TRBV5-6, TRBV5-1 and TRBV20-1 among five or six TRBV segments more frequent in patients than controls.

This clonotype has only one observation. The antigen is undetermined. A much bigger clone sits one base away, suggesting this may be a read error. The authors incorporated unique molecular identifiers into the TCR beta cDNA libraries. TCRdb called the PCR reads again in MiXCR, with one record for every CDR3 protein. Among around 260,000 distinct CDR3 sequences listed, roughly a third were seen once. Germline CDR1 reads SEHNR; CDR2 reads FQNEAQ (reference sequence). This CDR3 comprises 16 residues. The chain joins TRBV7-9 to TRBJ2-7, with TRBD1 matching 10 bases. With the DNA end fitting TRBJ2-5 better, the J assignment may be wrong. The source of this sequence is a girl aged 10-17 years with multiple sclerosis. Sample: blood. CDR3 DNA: TGTGTCAGCAGCTTAAGACAGGGGGCAACTAGAGAGACCCAGTACTTC. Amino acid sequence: CVSSLRQGATRETQYF.